These 23 T cell receptor beta chains came from one sample sequenced in a study of vaccination and CD4 T cells after COVID-19. Their specific antigens are unknown. At the Johns Hopkins FTIC core, DNA taken from cultured CD4+ T cells was sequenced by way of the Oncomine TCR Beta short-read assay. TCRdb reprocessed the PCR reads with MiXCR, giving one entry per CDR3 protein. In the table there are approximately 8,700 distinct CDR3 sequences, approximately 24% of which are singletons. Treatment: roughly nine-day PBMC culture with coronavirus spike peptide pools or control peptides (ViraFEST assay). Source: CD4+ T cells from blood, cultured in vitro, taken after SARS-CoV-2 vaccination. These TCRs come from a human donor who had recovered from COVID-19.

The chain carries TRBV10-3 and TRBJ2-1, with unresolved D. Germline-derived CDR1 and CDR2 are ENHRY and SYGVKD. The V end lost 2 bases, the J end lost 9 bases, and 5 bases lay between the germline ends. The CDR3 has 11 amino acids. CDR3 coding DNA: TGTGCCATCAGTGAGAGGTCTGAGCAGTTCTTC. As protein: CAISERSEQFF.

In its sample, this clonotype was seen once. The rearrangement joins TRBV12-3 or TRBV12-4 to TRBJ1-4; TRBD1 matches 9 bases. CDR3 length equals 16 residues. With V trimmed by 5 bases and J by 7 bases, 11 bases remained unmatched. CDR3 region: CASSPTGGRVREKLFF. CDR3 in DNA: TGTGCCAGCAGTCCGACAGGGGGTCGGGTACGTGAAAAACTGTTTTTT.

The rearrangement links TRBV20-1 to TRBJ1-5; 10 bases map to TRBD1. Germline lookup yields CDR1 DFQATT and CDR2 SNEGSKA (reference sequence). This CDR3 contains 17 residues. The junction had 12 bases not matched to a gene; V was cut back by 6 bases and J by 1 base. The CDR3, as DNA: TGCAGTGCGCACCCGGGACAGGGGATGTTGAGCAATCAGCCCCAGCATTTT. This codes for CSAHPGQGMLSNQPQHF.

This chain connects TRBV6-2 or TRBV6-3 to TRBJ2-3; 11 nucleotides line up with TRBD2. CDR1 MNHEY and CDR2 SVGEGT come from the germline V gene. V lost 5 bases, J lost 10 bases, and 14 bases stayed unmatched. The CDR3 length is 16 residues. The CDR3 sequence is CASSAPGLAASLSQYF. The DNA for the CDR3 is TGTGCCAGCAGTGCCCCGGGACTAGCGGCCTCCCTGTCGCAGTATTTT.

The V gene is TRBV2, the J gene TRBJ2-1, with D tentatively TRBD1 (7 bases). Germline lookup yields CDR1 SNHLY and CDR2 FYNNEI. The ends were cut back, 3 bases at V and 9 bases at J, with 21 bases in the middle. The CDR3 loop spans 16 amino acids. For the CDR3, the DNA is TGTGCCAGCAGTGACGAGGGGGCGGGATGGAAGGTTGAGCAGTTCTTC. As protein: CASSDEGAGWKVEQFF.

This sequence joins TRBV20-1 and TRBJ2-2; D possibly corresponds to TRBD1 (6 bases). V lost 5 bases to trimming and J lost 6 bases, with 19 bases between them. The CDR3 contains 15 residues. Germline V gene lookup returns CDR1 DFQATT and CDR2 SNEGSKA (reference sequence). Here the CDR3 DNA reads TGCAGTGCTCCCGACCGCCAGGGGCAGTCCGGGGAGCTGTTTTTT. It specifies CSAPDRQGQSGELFF.

The sample holds a few counts of this clonotype. The chain employs TRBV24-1 and TRBJ1-1; D uncertain. The CDR3 is 13 residues long. CDR1 is KGHDR, CDR2 SFDVKD, per germline. V dropped 5 bases and J dropped 3 bases, with 9 bases sitting between them. The CDR3 DNA sequence: TGTGCCACCAGTGTCCCGGGGTACACTGAAGCTTTCTTT. Translating gives CATSVPGYTEAFF.

This chain uses TRBV27 with TRBJ2-2; D gene unclear. The CDR3 is made up of 15 amino acids. Germline values: CDR1 MNHEY, CDR2 SMNVEV (reference sequence). Deletions cut 5 bases from V and 0 bases from J, with 10 bases between. CDR3 amino acids: CASSVIPANTGELFF. CDR3 sequence (DNA): TGTGCCAGCAGTGTAATACCAGCGAACACCGGGGAGCTGTTTTTT.

This chain connects TRBV20-1 to TRBJ2-5; D may be TRBD2 (7 bases). This CDR3 region has 14 residues. The germline V gene encodes CDR1 DFQATT and CDR2 SNEGSKA (reference sequence). V was clipped by 6 bases and J by 4 bases, with 18 bases between them. The CDR3 nucleotides are TGCAGTGCCCCAGGGAGGGGGAGTGGAGAGACCCAGTACTTC. Its translation is CSAPGRGSGETQYF.

This chain connects TRBV7-2 to TRBJ1-6; tentative D call: TRBD1 (5 bases). Germline V gene sequence: CDR1 SGHTA, CDR2 FQGNSA. The CDR3 is 16 residues long. V lost 5 bases to trimming and J lost 4 bases, with 15 bases between them. This CDR3 reads CASSLYPGRYNSPLHF. CDR3 DNA sequence: TGTGCCAGCAGCCTTTACCCGGGACGTTATAATTCACCCCTCCACTTT.

This clonotype has just one count. This is likely a read error, given that the CDR3 carries no conserved phenylalanine or tryptophan at its end. The rearrangement joins TRBV20-1 to TRBJ2-7; perhaps TRBD2 as D (6 bases). Germline V gives CDR1 DFQATT, CDR2 SNEGSKA (reference sequence). The CDR3 sequence is 14 residues long. V was cut by 2 bases and J by 6 bases, with 17 bases left in between. The CDR3: CSARRGGTGGEQYL. The CDR3 coding sequence is TGCAGTGCTAGAAGAGGCGGGACCGGGGGCGAGCAGTACCTC.

The J gene is TRBJ2-2, the V gene TRBV6-2 or TRBV6-3, with 10 bases matching TRBD1. There are 16 residues in the CDR3. Germline V gene data show CDR1 as MNHEY and CDR2 as SVGEGT. The junction had 2 bases not matched to a gene; V was cut back by 2 bases and J by 2 bases. The CDR3 sequence: CASSYGDRGNTGELFF. In DNA, the CDR3 is TGTGCCAGCAGTTACGGGGACAGGGGTAACACCGGGGAGCTGTTTTTT.

The chain carries TRBV9 and TRBJ2-1, with 7 nucleotides matching TRBD1. The CDR3 is 14 residues long. CDR1 SGDLS and CDR2 YYNGEE come from the germline V gene. V was pared by 0 bases and J by 9 bases, with 6 bases of the junction left unmatched. CDR3 coding DNA: TGTGCCAGCAGCGTAGCTGAGGGGGCGGTTGAGCAGTTCTTC. Translating gives CASSVAEGAVEQFF.

The V call is TRBV28, the J call TRBJ1-6; D gene uncertain. Deletions cut 0 bases from V and 9 bases from J, with 9 bases between. CDR1 is MDHEN, CDR2 SYDVKM, per germline. The CDR3 spans 14 residues. CDR3 protein: CASSLWTLGSPLHF. DNA of the CDR3: TGTGCCAGCAGTTTATGGACTCTTGGTTCACCCCTCCACTTT. The whole variable domain, remainder taken from reference TRBV28 and TRBJ1-6, is DVKVTQSSRYLVKRTGEKVFLECVQDMDHENMFWYRQDPGLGLRLIYFSYDVKMKEKGDIPEGYSVSREKKERFSLILESASTNQTSMYLCASSLWTLGSPLHFGNGTRLTVT.

CDR3: CAWSPRLPGTSGDPEAFF. Written as DNA, the CDR3 is TGTGCCTGGAGTCCCCGCCTTCCCGGGACCTCGGGGGACCCTGAAGCTTTCTTT. V and J are TRBV30 and TRBJ1-1; D possibly corresponds to TRBD1 (5 bases). Trimming removed 2 bases from V and 6 bases from J, with 28 bases in between. Germline CDR1 and CDR2: GTSNPN and SVGIG (reference sequence). The CDR3 totals 18 residues.

The rearrangement uses TRBV7-8 and TRBJ1-1; the match to TRBD1 covers 7 bases. Germline V gene lookup returns CDR1 SGHVS and CDR2 FQNEAQ. This CDR3 comprises 15 residues. Trimming removed 3 bases from V and 1 base from J; junction bases left unmatched: 5. CDR3 region: CASSFQGVGNTEAFF. The CDR3 bases are TGTGCCAGCAGCTTCCAGGGGGTTGGGAACACTGAAGCTTTCTTT. Drawing the rest from reference TRBV7-8 and TRBJ1-1, the complete variable domain is GAGVSQSPRYKVAKRGQDVALRCDPISGHVSLFWYQQALGQGPEFLTYFQNEAQLDKSGLPSDRFFAERPEGSVSTLKIQRTQQEDSAVYLCASSFQGVGNTEAFFGQGTRLTVV.

This clonotype was seen a handful of times. The DNA for the CDR3 is TGTGCCAGCAGCCTTGGACAGGCGTACGCTAACTATGGCTACACCTTC. This sequence encodes CASSLGQAYANYGYTF. This chain links TRBV7-6 with TRBJ1-2; 7 nucleotides match TRBD1. CDR1 is SGHVS and CDR2 is FNYEAQ in the germline V gene. CDR3 length equals 16 residues. The J segment lost 0 bases and the V segment lost 5 bases, leaving 9 bases of the junction unmatched.

The chain couples TRBV7-9 to TRBJ2-7; D is unresolved. CDR3 length: 15 residues. Germline assignment: CDR1 SEHNR and CDR2 FQNEAQ (reference sequence). Trimming shortened V by 3 bases and J by 0 bases, and 12 bases separated the two germline ends. The CDR3: CASSLGSLSSYEQYF. The CDR3, as DNA: TGTGCCAGCAGCTTGGGTAGCCTGAGCTCCTACGAGCAGTACTTC.

The chain is built from TRBV11-2 and TRBJ2-5; the match to TRBD2 covers 8 bases. Germline V CDR1 and CDR2: SGHAT, FQNNGV. The V segment lost 5 bases and the J segment 6 bases; nucleotides outside the gene matches: 14. CDR3 length: 16 residues. The CDR3 DNA reads TGTGCCAGCAGCCCCACCCCGGGACTAGTGTGGAAGACCCAGTACTTC. Its protein product is CASSPTPGLVWKTQYF.

The rearrangement links TRBV6-5 to TRBJ1-1; no firm D call. V dropped 2 bases and J dropped 7 bases, with 8 bases sitting between them. CDR3 size: 12 residues. CDR1 MNHEY and CDR2 SVGAGI come from the germline V gene. The CDR3 DNA reads as TGTGCCAGCAGTTACAGTGGTCGTGAAGCTTTCTTT. The encoded protein is CASSYSGREAFF.

The J gene is TRBJ1-1, the V gene TRBV18; tentatively, D is TRBD1 (6 bases). Trimming removed 4 bases at V and 3 bases at J, with 15 bases between. The germline gives CDR1 KGHSH, CDR2 LQKENI. The CDR3 has 15 residues. CDR3 DNA sequence: TGTGCCAGCTCACTACGACGGGGGCTAGACACTGAAGCTTTCTTT. It encodes CASSLRRGLDTEAFF.

This chain uses TRBV28 with TRBJ1-1; a weak D match, TRBD1 (6 bases). V gave up 7 bases and J gave up 3 bases, with 12 bases separating them. The CDR3 is made up of 13 amino acids. The V gene's germline CDR1 is MDHEN and CDR2 SYDVKM. CDR3 sequence (DNA): TGTGCCAGCACGCACAGGGAATACACTGAAGCTTTCTTT. Residues: CASTHREYTEAFF.

The chain joins TRBV7-9 to TRBJ2-2, with D perhaps given as TRBD1 or TRBD2 (5 bases each). V was cut by 4 bases and J by 6 bases, with 15 bases left in between. This CDR3 is 15 amino acids long. Per germline, CDR1 SEHNR and CDR2 FQNEAQ (reference sequence). As DNA, the CDR3 is TGTGCCAGCAGCTATACTAGAAAGGGACCCGGGGAGCTGTTTTTT. This codes for CASSYTRKGPGELFF.